This T cell receptor (beta chain) comes out of a study of Graves' ophthalmopathy and Graves' hyperthyroidism. Study background: Ophthalmopathy absent within 18 months of follow-up marked hyperthyroidism as stable.

Broader study findings: Ophthalmopathy progression predictions by the model showed about 75% specificity and 70.59% sensitivity. The authors also found most expanded thyroid clonotypes above 0.001 frequency in blood. Discrimination between ophthalmopathy and stable hyperthyroidism by a 13-signature model showed roughly 88% sensitivity and 70% to 82% specificity.

Using RNA transcripts, the TCR beta CDR3 regions were amplified. An opening RT-PCR round employed HTBI primers and preceded a second-round multiplex PCR. In TCRdb, the multiplex PCR reads were re-called with MiXCR into one record per CDR3 protein. Of about 1.1 million distinct CDR3 sequences detected, roughly two fifths appear once; the ten largest clones hold roughly 11%. CDR1 is SNHLY and CDR2 is FYNNEI in the germline V gene. V was shortened by 4 bases and J by 3 bases, with 15 bases between the two germline ends. This CDR3 has 15 residues. In its sample, this clonotype was seen many times. Its antigen is still unknown.

The TCR was taken from an adult man with Graves' hyperthyroidism. The J gene is TRBJ1-1, the V gene TRBV2, with a weak D call TRBD1 (6 bases). What was sequenced was peripheral blood or thyroid tissue (not recorded which). The CDR3 region is CASSVEGVSYTEAFF. CDR3 nucleotides: TGTGCCAGCAGTGTCGAGGGGGTGTCCTACACTGAAGCTTTCTTT.